Sequencing of this T cell receptor (beta chain) was carried out in a study of chemoradiotherapy in HPV16-positive cancers. About the research overall: Candidate HPV-specific clones and shared TCR motifs came from two HPV16-positive patients. General study findings and limits: The functional HPV-specific definition rests on just two HPV16-positive patients. Better recurrence-free survival went with HPV-responsive T-cell expansion in HPV16-positive patients. During treatment, candidate HPV-specific clones and E7-related motifs expanded in tumor.

Trimming removed 0 bases at V and 5 bases at J, with 8 bases between. Germline values: CDR1 SGHRS, CDR2 YFSETQ. The CDR3 is made up of 14 amino acids. The assay was immunoSEQ multiplex PCR, and TCRdb's table has in-frame clones only and misses some. The data contain approximately 11,000 clones, 65% to 70% of them singletons. Turning to this clone: What it recognizes is unknown.

The sample was taken from a patient who underwent chemoradiotherapy. The chain uses TRBV5-1 and TRBJ2-2; the D call may be TRBD1 or TRBD2 (5 bases each). This TCR came from a human donor with HPV-associated anogenital cancer. CDR3 in DNA: TGCGCCAGCAGCTTGGGAGAGGGGACCGGGGAGCTGTTTTTT. Translated, it gives CASSLGEGTGELFF.